The 17 T cell receptor beta chains presented below share a single source sample, sequenced in a study of blood T cell repertoires in COVID-19. Data came from immunoSEQ multiplex PCR; TCRdb stores just in-frame clones and leaves some out. The sample shows 50,000 to 75,000 clones, approximately 80% of them seen only once. Sequenced input: peripheral blood. The receptors derive from an elderly man with active or convalescent COVID-19.

This chain uses TRBV28 with TRBJ2-7; 8 nucleotides agree with TRBD1. The germline CDR1 and CDR2 sequences are MDHEN and SYDVKM. The CDR3 totals 14 residues. V lost 9 bases to trimming and J lost 3 bases; unmatched junction nucleotides: 10. The CDR3 DNA is TGTGCCAGTGAGAGGGACAGGATAAGCTACGAGCAGTACTTC. It encodes CASERDRISYEQYF.

The chain links TRBV9 to TRBJ1-1, with a possible D match to TRBD1 (6 bases). Trimming left V 0 bases short and J 5 bases short, with 11 bases between. The CDR3 contains 14 residues. Germline CDR1 is SGDLS and CDR2 is YYNGEE. The CDR3 region is CASSVAGQLTEAFF. The DNA of the CDR3 is TGTGCCAGCAGCGTAGCTGGACAGTTAACTGAAGCTTTCTTT.

The DNA of the CDR3 is TGTGCCAGCAGCTTAGCTGGAGGAGAGTTGACCCAGTACTTC. Residues: CASSLAGGELTQYF. The chain is built from TRBV7-9 and TRBJ2-5; D possibly corresponds to TRBD2 (5 bases). From germline, CDR1 is SEHNR and CDR2 FQNEAQ (reference sequence). The CDR3 sequence is 14 residues long. V lost 0 bases, J lost 7 bases, and 12 bases lay in between.

This clone was seen a few times. V gene TRBV19 combines with J gene TRBJ1-2; 9 positions agree with TRBD1. Trimming cost V 6 bases and J 8 bases; bases outside gene matches: 7. CDR1 LNHDA and CDR2 SQIVND come from the germline V gene (reference sequence). CDR3 length: 13 residues. For the CDR3, the DNA is TGTGCCAGTAGGCGGACAGGGGCGGGAGGCTACACCTTC. Translating gives CASRRTGAGGYTF.

This chain links TRBV2 with TRBJ1-6; D unresolved. Trimming left V 1 base short and J 10 bases short, with 8 bases between. Germline CDR1 SNHLY, CDR2 FYNNEI. The CDR3 has 13 residues. The CDR3 sequence is CASSEEARSPLHF. Here the CDR3 DNA reads TGTGCCAGCAGTGAAGAGGCTAGGTCACCCCTCCACTTT.

The table lists this clone with a few counts. This chain joins TRBV7-2 and TRBJ1-2, with TRBD1 matching over 8 bases. CDR1 is SGHTA, CDR2 FQGNSA, per germline. The CDR3 is 13 residues long. V shed 5 bases and J 6 bases; nucleotides not matched to a gene: 5. In DNA, the CDR3 is TGTGCCAGCAGCCCGGACAGGGAGGATGGCTACACCTTC. The encoded protein is CASSPDREDGYTF.

V gene TRBV6-5 combines with J gene TRBJ1-4; tentative D call: TRBD1 (6 bases). Trimming took off 6 bases at V and 5 bases at J, with 16 bases between the two ends. Germline values: CDR1 MNHEY, CDR2 SVGAGI. The CDR3 has 15 residues. The CDR3 region has the DNA TGTGCCAGCAGCCTCGTGGGACATACAAATGAAAAACTGTTTTTT. It translates to CASSLVGHTNEKLFF.

This clone appeared a few times. This chain connects TRBV14 to TRBJ2-1, with TRBD2 identical over 9 bases. This CDR3 is 14 amino acids long. CDR1 is SGHDN, CDR2 FVKESK, per germline. V dropped 3 bases and J dropped 4; count of bases not matched to a gene: 1. The CDR3 DNA follows: TGTGCCAGCAGCCAGCGGGGGGGATACAATGAGCAGTTCTTC. This encodes CASSQRGGYNEQFF.

This clone was picked up one time. Here the CDR3 reads CATSETGHRYNEQFF. CDR3 sequence (DNA): TGTGCCACCAGTGAGACAGGGCACCGCTACAATGAGCAGTTCTTC. The chain employs TRBV24-1 and TRBJ2-1; 7 bases match TRBD1. CDR1 KGHDR and CDR2 SFDVKD come from the germline V gene. CDR3 size: 15 residues. V was pared by 4 bases and J by 3 bases, with 5 bases of the junction left unmatched.

The chain carries TRBV4-1 and TRBJ1-5; D gene ambiguous. CDR3 size: 18 residues. CDR1 is MGHRA and CDR2 is YSYEKL in the germline V gene. Between the trimmed V and J ends, which lost 4 bases and 0 bases, there was a span of 19 bases. CDR3 sequence reads: CASSPGDEGAYSNQPQHF. In DNA form, the CDR3 reads TGCGCCAGCAGCCCAGGTGATGAGGGCGCGTATAGCAATCAGCCCCAGCATTTT.

This clone appeared once. The chain couples TRBV19 to TRBJ1-2; D unresolved. Looked up from germline, CDR1 is LNHDA and CDR2 is SQIVND (reference sequence). V was trimmed by 1 base and J by 3 bases, leaving 3 bases between them. CDR3 length: 12 amino acids. In DNA form, the CDR3 reads TGTGCCAGTAGTATAGCGGACTATGGCTACACCTTC. Its translation: CASSIADYGYTF.

This chain joins TRBV28 and TRBJ2-7; tentatively, D is TRBD2 (5 bases). The CDR3 is 16 residues long. V dropped 2 bases and J dropped 4 bases, with 18 bases sitting between them. The germline V gene encodes CDR1 MDHEN and CDR2 SYDVKM. The CDR3 loop is CASSLTDGIAPYEQYF. CDR3 DNA: TGTGCCAGCAGTTTAACCGACGGGATCGCCCCATACGAGCAGTACTTC.

V usage is TRBV4-2 and J usage is TRBJ2-7; 14 bases fit TRBD2. Germline loops: CDR1 LGHNA, CDR2 YNFKEQ. The CDR3 totals 17 residues. Trimming removed 8 bases from V and 3 bases from J; junction bases left unmatched: 12. CDR3 nucleotide sequence: TGTGCCAGCTACGGGACTAGCGGGAGCCAGGGGGACTACGAGCAGTACTTC. Protein: CASYGTSGSQGDYEQYF.

In this sample, this clone turned up a few times. The chain is built from TRBV3-1 (or the pseudogene TRBV3-2) and TRBJ1-5; no clear D gene. The V end was cut by 1 base, the J end by 3 bases, with 4 bases between. This CDR3 spans 13 amino acids. Germline V CDR1 and CDR2: LGHDT, YNNKEL (reference sequence). The CDR3 sequence: CASSQGVNQPQHF. The DNA of the CDR3 is TGTGCCAGCAGCCAAGGAGTCAATCAGCCCCAGCATTTT.

The chain recombines TRBV19 with TRBJ2-5; D might be TRBD2 (6 bases). CDR1 and CDR2 (germline): LNHDA, SQIVND (reference sequence). The CDR3 extends over 14 amino acids. Between the trimmed V and J ends, which lost 3 bases and 5 bases, there was a span of 13 bases. This CDR3 is CASSMIADGETQYF. The CDR3 DNA is TGTGCCAGTAGTATGATAGCGGACGGGGAGACCCAGTACTTC.

The chain links TRBV11-2 to TRBJ2-3; D possibly corresponds to TRBD1 (6 bases). Germline V lookup: CDR1 SGHAT, CDR2 FQNNGV. Trimming cost V 0 bases and J 9 bases, with 16 bases left between them. The CDR3 is 15 residues long. CDR3 bases: TGTGCCAGCAGCTTAGAGGTCAGGGGACGAGGAACGCAGTATTTT. Its translation is CASSLEVRGRGTQYF.

The CDR3, as DNA: TGTGCCAGCAGCCCTACTGGGACAGACAACTATGGCTACACCTTC. This codes for CASSPTGTDNYGYTF. The chain carries TRBV7-2 and TRBJ1-2; 7 nucleotides line up with TRBD1. Germline values: CDR1 SGHTA, CDR2 FQGNSA. V shed 5 bases and J 2 bases; nucleotides not matched to a gene: 8. There are 15 residues in the CDR3.